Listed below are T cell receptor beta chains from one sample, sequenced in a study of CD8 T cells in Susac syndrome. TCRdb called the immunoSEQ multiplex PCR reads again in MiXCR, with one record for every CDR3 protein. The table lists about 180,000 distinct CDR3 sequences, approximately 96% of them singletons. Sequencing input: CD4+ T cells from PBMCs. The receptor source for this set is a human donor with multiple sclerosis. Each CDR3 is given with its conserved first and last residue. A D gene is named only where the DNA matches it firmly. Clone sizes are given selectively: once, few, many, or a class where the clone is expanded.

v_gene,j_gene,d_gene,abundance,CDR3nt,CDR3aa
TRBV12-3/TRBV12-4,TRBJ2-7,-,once,TGTGCCAGCAGTTTAACCCACAACGAGCAGTACTTC,CASSLTHNEQYF
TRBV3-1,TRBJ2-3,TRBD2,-,TGTGCCAGCAGCCAAGGACTAGCGGGCACAGATACGCAGTATTTT,CASSQGLAGTDTQYF
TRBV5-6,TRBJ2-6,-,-,TGTGCCAGCAGCTCTGCAGGGGCAGGGGCCAACGTCCTGACTTTC,CASSSAGAGANVLTF
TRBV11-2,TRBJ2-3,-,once,TGTGCCAGCAGCCCGCGGGGAGGAGATACGCAGTATTTT,CASSPRGGDTQYF
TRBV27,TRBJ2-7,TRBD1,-,TGTGCCAGCAGGTCCTCCGGGACAGGGCTCCACGAGCAGTACTTC,CASRSSGTGLHEQYF
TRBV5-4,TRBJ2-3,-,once,TGTGCCAGCAGCTCGGCAGACAGCCGTAGCACAGATACGCAGTATTTT,CASSSADSRSTDTQYF
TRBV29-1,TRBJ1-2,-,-,TGCAGCGCTGGGGGAGGCTATGGCTACACCTTC,CSAGGGYGYTF
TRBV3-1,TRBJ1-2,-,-,TGTGCCAGCAGCCAGGCCTCCTATGGCTACACCTTC,CASSQASYGYTF
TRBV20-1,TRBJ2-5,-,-,TGCAGTGCTAGAGCCGGGGGCCCGGGGACCCAGTACTTC,CSARAGGPGTQYF
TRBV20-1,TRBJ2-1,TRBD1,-,TGCAGTGCTAGAGGGGACAGGGTTTACAATGAGCAATTCTTC,CSARGDRVYNEQFF
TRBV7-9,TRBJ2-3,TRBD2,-,TGTGCCAGCAGCTTAGTCGGGGGGGCCACAGATACGCAGTATTTT,CASSLVGGATDTQYF
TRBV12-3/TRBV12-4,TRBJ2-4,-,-,TGTGCCAGCAGTCCCGGTTGGTCCAAAAACATTCAGTACTTC,CASSPGWSKNIQYF
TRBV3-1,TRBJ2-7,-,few,TGTGCCAGCAGCCAAGATGGTAGGGGGGGCGAGCAGTACTTC,CASSQDGRGGEQYF
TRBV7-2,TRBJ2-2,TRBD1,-,TGTGCCAGCAGCTCGGGACAGGGAGGATACACCGGGGAGCTGTTTTTT,CASSSGQGGYTGELFF
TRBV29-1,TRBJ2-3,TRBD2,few,TGCAGCGCGGGGGGTGACACGCAGTATTTT,CSAGGDTQYF
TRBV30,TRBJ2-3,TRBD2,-,TGTGCCTGGAGTGGGACTAGCGCGCATACGCAGTATTTT,CAWSGTSAHTQYF
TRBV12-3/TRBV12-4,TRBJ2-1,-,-,TGTGCCAGCAGTTTTTATTCCCCAAGCGAGAGTGAGCAGTTCTTC,CASSFYSPSESEQFF
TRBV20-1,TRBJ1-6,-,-,TGCAGTGCTAGAGATCTTTTCGCCAGCCGCAATTCACCCCTCCACTTT,CSARDLFASRNSPLHF
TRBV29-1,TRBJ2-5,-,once,TGCAGCGTTACCCTGACTAGTAGGGAGACCCAGTACTTC,CSVTLTSRETQYF
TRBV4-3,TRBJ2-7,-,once,TGCGCCAGCAGCCGGTATCTTAAAGGGGACTTCTCCTACGAGCAGTACTTC,CASSRYLKGDFSYEQYF
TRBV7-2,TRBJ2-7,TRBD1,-,TGTGCCAGCACCTTAACGGGACAGCACTACGAGCAGTACTTC,CASTLTGQHYEQYF
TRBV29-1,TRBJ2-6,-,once,TGCAGCGTTGACTTACACTCTGGGGCCAACGTCCTGACTTTC,CSVDLHSGANVLTF
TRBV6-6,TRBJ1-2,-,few,TGTGCCAGCATTTCGGTTTCGACATCATACTATGGCTACACCTTC,CASISVSTSYYGYTF
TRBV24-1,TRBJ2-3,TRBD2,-,TGTGCCACCAGTGATAGTCTAGCGGGGGGCACAGATACGCAGTATTTT,CATSDSLAGGTDTQYF